These T cell receptor beta chains were read from a single sample in a study of T cell repertoires in cytomegalovirus infection. Their target antigens are unknown. TCRdb analysed the reads with MiXCR anew, one entry per CDR3 protein. Of 62,000 or so distinct CDR3 sequences in the sample, roughly a fifth were seen once. Sequencing used CD8+ T cells from cultured PBMCs, obtained from culture after CMV antigen stimulation. The receptor set was obtained from a human donor in good health (CMV status not recorded). Some clones in this sample may be carry-over from other donors' samples. CDR3s include the opening cysteine and the closing phenylalanine or tryptophan. A D gene is named only where the DNA matches it firmly. Size is stated for part of the rows, as once, few or many counts, or as a class when the clone is expanded.

J gene	V gene	D gene	clone size	CDR3 protein	CDR3 DNA
TRBJ2-1	TRBV9	NA	few	CASSVGVLLDEQFF	TGTGCCAGCAGCGTAGGAGTTCTGTTAGATGAGCAGTTCTTC
TRBJ2-7	TRBV14	NA	NA	CASSQSLGETYSYEQYF	TGTGCCAGCAGCCAATCCTTAGGGGAGACATACTCCTACGAGCAGTACTTC
TRBJ2-7	TRBV19	TRBD1	NA	CASSIGTGKGEQYF	TGTGCCAGTAGTATCGGGACAGGTAAAGGCGAGCAGTACTTC
TRBJ1-3	TRBV28	TRBD1	few	CASSYRGAGNTIYF	TGTGCCAGCAGTTACAGGGGGGCTGGAAACACCATATATTTT
TRBJ1-1	TRBV13	NA	medium-sized	CASSLDGGNTEAFF	TGTGCCAGCAGCTTAGATGGGGGGAACACTGAAGCTTTCTTT
TRBJ2-2	TRBV5-6	TRBD1	NA	CASSLGDRGRYTGELFF	TGTGCCAGCAGCTTGGGGGACAGGGGCCGTTACACCGGGGAGCTGTTTTTT
TRBJ2-3	TRBV20-1	NA	NA	CSASPKPGWGDRTDTQYF	TGCAGTGCTAGCCCCAAACCCGGTTGGGGGGACCGCACAGATACGCAGTATTTT
TRBJ1-6	TRBV7-6	NA	few	CASSLESGPKGSPLHF	TGTGCCAGCAGCTTAGAATCGGGCCCTAAAGGATCACCCCTCCACTTT
TRBJ1-4	TRBV7-2	TRBD1	few	CASSLVPPGGILATNEKLFF	TGTGCCAGCAGCTTAGTCCCCCCAGGGGGAATATTAGCAACTAATGAAAAACTGTTTTTT
TRBJ2-3	TRBV7-8	NA	NA	CASSRNIGGARDTQYF	TGTGCCAGCAGCCGAAATATCGGCGGGGCCCGAGATACGCAGTATTTT
TRBJ1-1	TRBV4-1	TRBD1	few	CASSPYGDRGNTEAFF	TGCGCCAGCAGCCCCTACGGGGACAGGGGCAACACTGAAGCTTTCTTT
TRBJ2-7	TRBV10-3	NA	few	CAIPVLHWSSYEQYF	TGTGCCATCCCAGTTCTACACTGGAGCTCCTACGAGCAGTACTTC
TRBJ2-7	TRBV20-1	NA	NA	CSAQTPREYRTYEQYF	TGCAGTGCGCAAACCCCCCGGGAGTACAGAACCTACGAGCAGTACTTC
TRBJ1-4	TRBV11-2	TRBD1	NA	CASSRPGQGFEKLFF	TGTGCCAGCAGCCGCCCGGGACAGGGATTTGAAAAACTGTTTTTT
TRBJ2-7	TRBV12-3/TRBV12-4	TRBD1	NA	CASSYGQGAYEQYF	TGTGCCAGCAGTTATGGACAGGGGGCTTACGAGCAGTACTTC
TRBJ1-1	TRBV12-3/TRBV12-4	NA	NA	CASSLAGRNTEAFF	TGTGCCAGCAGTTTAGCGGGACGGAACACTGAAGCTTTCTTT
TRBJ1-2	TRBV7-2	NA	few	CASSLRDPDQGYTF	TGTGCCAGCAGCTTAAGGGACCCGGATCAGGGCTACACCTTC
TRBJ1-1	TRBV19	NA	few	CASTTSYLSGNTEAFF	TGTGCCAGTACCACATCGTATCTGTCGGGGAACACTGAAGCTTTCTTT
TRBJ2-7	TRBV28	TRBD1	few	CASSSGQDTSYEQYF	TGTGCCAGCAGTTCGGGACAGGACACCTCCTACGAGCAGTACTTC
TRBJ1-3	TRBV7-2	TRBD1	NA	CASSRGQGVYTIYF	TGTGCCAGCAGCCGTGGACAGGGCGTTTACACCATATATTTT
TRBJ1-1	TRBV2	NA	NA	CASSESVTPNTEAFF	TGTGCCAGCAGTGAAAGCGTTACACCGAACACTGAAGCTTTCTTT
TRBJ2-5	TRBV12-3/TRBV12-4	NA	NA	CASSQLKETQYF	TGTGCCAGCAGTCAACTGAAAGAGACCCAGTACTTC
TRBJ1-4	TRBV4-1	NA	NA	CASSQDPTPTNEKLFF	TGCGCCAGCAGCCAAGATCCTACACCAACTAATGAAAAACTGTTTTTT
TRBJ2-2	TRBV7-8	TRBD1	NA	CASSQYRDRVNTGELFF	TGTGCCAGCAGTCAATACCGGGACAGGGTAAACACCGGGGAGCTGTTTTTT
TRBJ2-1	TRBV7-9	NA	few	CASSPPWGYEQFF	TGTGCCAGCAGCCCTCCGTGGGGATATGAGCAGTTCTTC
TRBJ2-1	TRBV20-1	TRBD2	NA	CSATWLAGGHNEQFF	TGCAGTGCTACTTGGCTAGCGGGGGGGCACAATGAGCAGTTCTTC
TRBJ2-3	TRBV7-2	NA	NA	CASSLEGGSDTQYF	TGTGCCAGCAGCTTAGAAGGCGGGTCAGATACGCAGTATTTT
TRBJ1-1	TRBV27	NA	few	CASSRPGTERGTEAFF	TGTGCCAGCAGCCGACCCGGGACCGAGAGGGGCACTGAAGCTTTCTTT
TRBJ2-2	TRBV7-6	NA	NA	CASSFDGNTGELFF	TGTGCCAGCAGCTTTGACGGGAACACCGGGGAGCTGTTTTTT
TRBJ1-2	TRBV4-1	NA	NA	CASSQALQGRGYTF	TGCGCCAGCAGCCAAGCGCTACAGGGACGCGGCTACACCTTC
TRBJ1-1	TRBV29-1	TRBD1	many	CSVPTGNTNTEAFF	TGCAGCGTCCCGACAGGGAATACGAACACTGAAGCTTTCTTT
TRBJ2-1	TRBV30	NA	NA	CARRRGVEQFF	TGTGCCCGGAGACGGGGCGTAGAGCAGTTCTTC
TRBJ1-1	TRBV7-6	NA	few	CASSSSRGNTEAFF	TGTGCCAGCAGCTCCTCTAGAGGGAACACTGAAGCTTTCTTT
TRBJ2-7	TRBV7-9	TRBD1	few	CASSFPGQVYEQYF	TGTGCCAGCAGCTTCCCAGGACAGGTCTACGAGCAGTACTTC
TRBJ1-2	TRBV27	TRBD1	NA	CASSFSGGRYGYTF	TGTGCCAGCAGTTTCTCAGGGGGCCGCTATGGCTACACCTTC
TRBJ1-6	TRBV4-1	NA	NA	CASSQDSPLHF	TGCGCCAGCAGCCAAGATTCCCCCCTCCACTTT
TRBJ2-1	TRBV7-6	TRBD1	few	CASSPRQGAYNEQFF	TGTGCCAGCAGCCCACGACAGGGAGCCTACAATGAGCAGTTCTTC
TRBJ2-1	TRBV4-2	NA	NA	CASSPLDVDNEQFF	TGTGCCAGCAGCCCCCTCGACGTAGACAATGAGCAGTTCTTC
TRBJ1-2	TRBV4-3	TRBD1	few	CASSPSGGQGPLYGYTF	TGCGCCAGCAGCCCGTCCGGAGGACAGGGCCCTCTCTATGGCTACACCTTC
TRBJ1-1	TRBV6-2/TRBV6-3	TRBD1	NA	CASSYPGQLNTEAFF	TGTGCCAGCAGTTACCCGGGACAGCTGAACACTGAAGCTTTCTTT
TRBJ2-7	TRBV7-2	NA	NA	CASSPGAVHEQYF	TGTGCCAGCAGCCCCGGGGCAGTCCACGAGCAGTACTTC
TRBJ1-1	TRBV4-3	NA	NA	CASSQEARLNTEAFF	TGCGCCAGCAGCCAAGAGGCCAGATTGAACACTGAAGCTTTCTTT
TRBJ1-2	TRBV12-3/TRBV12-4	NA	NA	CASSLGGSNYGYTF	TGTGCCAGCAGTTTAGGGGGGTCGAACTATGGCTACACCTTC
TRBJ2-7	TRBV7-9	NA	few	CASSHPDSETYEQYF	TGTGCCAGCAGCCACCCGGACAGCGAGACTTACGAGCAGTACTTC
TRBJ2-2	TRBV7-2	TRBD1	few	CASSWTGYDNTGELFF	TGTGCCAGCAGCTGGACAGGGTACGACAACACCGGGGAGCTGTTTTTT
TRBJ1-1	TRBV6-5	NA	NA	CASSYSRGGGTEAFF	TGTGCCAGCAGTTACTCTAGGGGGGGTGGCACTGAAGCTTTCTTT
TRBJ1-6	TRBV27	TRBD1	NA	CASRLGTGVNSPLHF	TGTGCCAGCAGACTCGGGACAGGGGTGAATTCACCCCTCCACTTT
TRBJ2-7	TRBV7-2	TRBD2	few	CASSSPGLLVEQYF	TGTGCCAGCAGCTCACCGGGACTACTGGTCGAGCAGTACTTC
TRBJ2-5	TRBV4-1	NA	NA	CASSQQELGETQYF	TGCGCCAGCAGCCAACAGGAACTAGGCGAGACCCAGTACTTC
TRBJ2-6	TRBV7-6	NA	few	CASSLGRASGANVLTF	TGTGCCAGCAGCTTAGGCAGGGCCTCTGGGGCCAACGTCCTGACTTTC
TRBJ1-1	TRBV5-4	NA	NA	CASSFRGTNTEAFF	TGTGCCAGCAGCTTTAGAGGCACGAACACTGAAGCTTTCTTT